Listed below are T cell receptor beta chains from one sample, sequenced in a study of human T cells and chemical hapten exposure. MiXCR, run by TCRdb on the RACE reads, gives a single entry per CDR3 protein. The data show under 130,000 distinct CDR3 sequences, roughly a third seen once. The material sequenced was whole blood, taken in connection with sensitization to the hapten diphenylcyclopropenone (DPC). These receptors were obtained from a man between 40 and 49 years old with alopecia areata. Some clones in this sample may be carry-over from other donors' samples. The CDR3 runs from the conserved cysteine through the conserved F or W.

CASSYRASGRAVSEQFF 17 TRBJ2-1 TRBV6-2/TRBV6-3
CASSYSGASTDTQYF 15 TRBJ2-3 TRBV6-5
CSVEDGAGRASGNTIYF 17 TRBJ1-3 TRBV29-1
CASSPTGTETDTQYF 15 TRBJ2-3 TRBV7-8
CATGPGQGFTDTQYF 15 TRBJ2-3 TRBV24-1
CASTSSPGTAAGQPQHF 17 TRBJ1-5 TRBV28
CASSTGRGNEQFF 13 TRBJ2-1 TRBV6-2/TRBV6-3
CASSFTTSGSGDTQYF 16 TRBJ2-3 TRBV7-2
CASSLDSGVSYNEQFF 16 TRBJ2-1 TRBV11-3
CASSVAAGGGTDTQYF 16 TRBJ2-3 TRBV9
CASSYSRNEKLFF 13 TRBJ1-4 TRBV6-5
CASSLTADTQYF 12 TRBJ2-3 TRBV12-3/TRBV12-4
CASSLVLDNEQFF 13 TRBJ2-1 TRBV5-1
CASKTGANYGYTF 13 TRBJ1-2 TRBV12-3/TRBV12-4
CASSPSSRGPDEKLFF 16 TRBJ1-4 TRBV4-2
CASKQSSGNPLTDTQYF 17 TRBJ2-3 TRBV2
CSAGRLSARWGEQFF 15 TRBJ2-1 TRBV20-1
CASSLSSQGNNQPQHF 16 TRBJ1-5 TRBV27
CASSGRGGANEKLFF 15 TRBJ1-4 TRBV6-5
CASSEPNQPQHF 12 TRBJ1-5 TRBV7-6
CASSQEMGDIQYF 13 TRBJ2-4 TRBV4-3
CASRPDGDQKNIQYF 15 TRBJ2-4 TRBV7-9
CASSVVHGSTGELFF 15 TRBJ2-2 TRBV9
CASSSGLARVVEQYF 15 TRBJ2-7 TRBV6-2/TRBV6-3
CASSSLQTANQETQYF 16 TRBJ2-5 TRBV5-1
CASSYPETDTQYF 13 TRBJ2-3 TRBV6-2/TRBV6-3
CASSLEDSGRRADTQYF 17 TRBJ2-3 TRBV5-5
CASSPEPPLYGYTF 14 TRBJ1-2 TRBV28
CASSYSRGSTNEKLFF 16 TRBJ1-4 TRBV6-5
CASSWTSGALVGQFF 15 TRBJ2-1 TRBV7-2
CSVTGNLNTGELFF 14 TRBJ2-2 TRBV29-1
CSVVRSLSYNEQFF 14 TRBJ2-1 TRBV29-1
CASMSGSRTGELFF 14 TRBJ2-2 TRBV5-1
CSAPDRVSNNSPLHF 15 TRBJ1-6 TRBV29-1
CASSRAGTTYNEQFF 15 TRBJ2-1 TRBV3-1
CASSLARATSGHNEQFF 17 TRBJ2-1 TRBV11-1
CASSQTGSVTDTQYF 15 TRBJ2-3 TRBV4-3
CASSLYPGRASGELFF 16 TRBJ2-2 TRBV7-9
CASSVGQGAGTGELFF 16 TRBJ2-2 TRBV9
CASSLRTETYGYTF 14 TRBJ1-2 TRBV7-9
CASRRGHGNSPLHF 14 TRBJ1-6 TRBV25-1
CASSRENPGSYEQYF 15 TRBJ2-7 TRBV7-9
CASSSGTVNTGELFF 15 TRBJ2-2 TRBV6-2/TRBV6-3
CASSQEQLQETQYF 14 TRBJ2-5 TRBV4-1
CASSRDNEQFF 11 TRBJ2-1 TRBV7-8
CASSKEGTLAHSGNTIYF 18 TRBJ1-3 TRBV21-1
CATSDPSLTGPDTQYF 16 TRBJ2-3 TRBV24-1
CAWIAENTGELFF 13 TRBJ2-2 TRBV30
CASSYPGLAGGSSYNEQFF 19 TRBJ2-1 TRBV5-1
CASSLGGTGASYEQYF 16 TRBJ2-7 TRBV7-9
CASSGGQNTEAFF 13 TRBJ1-1 TRBV18
CSVVYTSADTQYF 13 TRBJ2-3 TRBV29-1
CASSPRTGPYEQYF 14 TRBJ2-7 TRBV28
CASSYRLAGDEQFF 14 TRBJ2-1 TRBV6-5
CASSQAGTSGPADTQYF 17 TRBJ2-3 TRBV3-1